The next 12 T cell receptor beta chains were all read from a single sample in a study of T cells in tuberculosis. Sample time point: new active TB diagnosis, blood taken before or within 7 days of starting treatment. This table comes from immunoSEQ multiplex PCR, and its TCRdb copy is limited to in-frame clones, with some not included. The table includes about 49,000 clones, 90% to 95% detected once. The sequenced sample was PBMCs, obtained at tuberculosis diagnosis. All receptors derive from an adult with tuberculosis.

This clone was counted a single time. The chain combines TRBV6-5 with TRBJ1-2, with D maybe TRBD1 (6 bases). The germline V gene encodes CDR1 MNHEY and CDR2 SVGAGI. Trimming took 0 bases from V and 6 from J, leaving 14 bases between them. This CDR3 has 15 amino acids. Here the CDR3 DNA reads TGTGCCAGCAGTTACTCCCTGGTACAGGGTGATGGCTACACCTTC. This translates into CASSYSLVQGDGYTF.

The chain is built from TRBV28 and TRBJ2-3, with TRBD1 matching over 7 bases. CDR1 MDHEN and CDR2 SYDVKM come from the germline V gene. Losses at the gene ends were 5 bases for V and 0 bases for J; bases not matched to a gene: 5. This CDR3 is 15 amino acids long. The CDR3 coding sequence is TGTGCCAGCAGTAGGGGACAGAGTAGCACAGATACGCAGTATTTT. This encodes CASSRGQSSTDTQYF. The whole variable domain, remainder taken from reference TRBV28 and TRBJ2-3, is DVKVTQSSRYLVKRTGEKVFLECVQDMDHENMFWYRQDPGLGLRLIYFSYDVKMKEKGDIPEGYSVSREKKERFSLILESASTNQTSMYLCASSRGQSSTDTQYFGPGTRLTVL.

This clone has only a few counts. The chain recombines TRBV19 with TRBJ1-5; D is unclear. The CDR3 is 15 residues long. Germline V lookup: CDR1 LNHDA, CDR2 SQIVND (reference sequence). V dropped 7 bases and J dropped 2 bases, with 15 bases sitting between them. CDR3: CASTPGSSGNQPQHF. The CDR3 nucleotides are TGTGCCAGTACACCCGGCTCGAGCGGCAATCAGCCCCAGCATTTT.

The rearrangement links TRBV5-1 to TRBJ1-4, with no clear D. Trimming removed 3 bases at V and 5 bases at J, with 14 bases between. This CDR3 is 15 amino acids long. CDR1 and CDR2 from the germline V gene are SGHRS and YFSETQ. The CDR3, as DNA: TGCGCCAGCAGCTCCGCGGGGTTAGCGAATGAAAAACTGTTTTTT. It yields the protein CASSSAGLANEKLFF.

The J gene is TRBJ2-1, the V gene TRBV5-1, with 9 bases aligning to TRBD1. V lost 4 bases, J lost 5 bases, and 7 bases stayed unmatched. CDR1 SGHRS and CDR2 YFSETQ come from the germline V gene. CDR3 length: 15 residues. CDR3 protein: CASSPGTGYNNEQFF. DNA of the CDR3: TGCGCCAGCAGCCCAGGGACAGGGTACAACAATGAGCAGTTCTTC.

This rearrangement joins TRBV7-6 to TRBJ2-7; D call uncertain. Germline assignment: CDR1 SGHVS and CDR2 FNYEAQ. This CDR3 comprises 14 residues. V lost 2 bases and J lost 4, with 12 bases in between. DNA for the CDR3: TGTGCCAGCAGCTTATCCCTTCGTCGGTACGAGCAGTACTTC. Amino acid sequence: CASSLSLRRYEQYF.

Note on this clone: Its ends do not fully match the called genes, so a read error is possible. V gene TRBV6-1 combines with J gene TRBJ1-5, with D possibly TRBD1 on 5 matching bases. The CDR3 is 15 residues long. Germline V gene lookup returns CDR1 MNHNS and CDR2 SASEGT. CDR3 DNA sequence: TGTGCCAGCAGAGAAGTGGAGGGGAAAATCCTTCCCCAGCATTTT. Its protein product is CASREVEGKILPQHF.

V gene TRBV4-1 combines with J gene TRBJ2-1; D possibly corresponds to TRBD1 (5 bases). Germline CDR1 reads MGHRA; CDR2 reads YSYEKL. V lost 5 bases, J lost 8 bases, and 10 bases lay in between. There are 12 residues in the CDR3. The CDR3 loop reads CASSGMGHEQFF. CDR3 nucleotides: TGCGCCAGCAGCGGGATGGGGCATGAGCAGTTCTTC.

The gene calls are TRBV30 and TRBJ1-4; D unresolved. Between the trimmed V and J ends, which lost 4 bases and 2 bases, there was a span of 5 bases. Germline V gene lookup returns CDR1 GTSNPN and CDR2 SVGIG (reference sequence). This CDR3 region has 12 residues. CDR3 sequence reads: CAWTLTNEKLFF. CDR3 bases: TGTGCCTGGACGTTGACTAATGAAAAACTGTTTTTT.

The chain joins TRBV11-2 to TRBJ2-7; TRBD1 matches 12 bases. The CDR3 is 15 amino acids. V shed 3 bases, J shed 5 bases, and the junction held 5 bases outside the gene matches. Germline-derived CDR1 and CDR2 are SGHAT and FQNNGV. CDR3: CASSFLGTGGHEQYF. CDR3 coding DNA: TGTGCCAGCAGCTTCCTAGGGACAGGGGGCCACGAGCAGTACTTC.

In its sample, this clone was seen once. The chain carries TRBV10-3 and TRBJ2-1, with 8 bases fitting TRBD2. J gave up 7 bases and V 6 bases, and 8 bases lay outside the gene matches. From germline, CDR1 is ENHRY and CDR2 SYGVKD. The CDR3 is made up of 14 amino acids. CDR3 in amino acids: CAIRGTSGGNEQFF. CDR3 sequence (DNA): TGTGCCATCAGGGGCACTAGCGGTGGAAATGAGCAGTTCTTC.

In this sample, this clone turned up once. The chain uses TRBV27 and TRBJ2-3; 11 nucleotides agree with TRBD2. The V gene's germline CDR1 is MNHEY and CDR2 SMNVEV (reference sequence). The V and J ends lost 5 bases and 4 bases, in that order; junction bases with no gene match: 5. The CDR3 sequence is 15 residues long. CDR3 region: CASSILAGGADTQYF. The CDR3 DNA sequence: TGTGCCAGCAGTATCTTAGCGGGAGGGGCAGATACGCAGTATTTT.